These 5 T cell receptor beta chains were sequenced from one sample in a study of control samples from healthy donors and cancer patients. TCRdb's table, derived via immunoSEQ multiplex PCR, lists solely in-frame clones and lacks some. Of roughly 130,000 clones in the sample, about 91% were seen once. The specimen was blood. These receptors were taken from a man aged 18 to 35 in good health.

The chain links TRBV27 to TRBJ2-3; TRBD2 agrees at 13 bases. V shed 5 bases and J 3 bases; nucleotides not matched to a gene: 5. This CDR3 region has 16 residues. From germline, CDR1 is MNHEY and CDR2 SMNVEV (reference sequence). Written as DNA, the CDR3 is TGTGCCAGCAGTGGACTAGCGGGGGTACTGACAGATACGCAGTATTTT. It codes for CASSGLAGVLTDTQYF.

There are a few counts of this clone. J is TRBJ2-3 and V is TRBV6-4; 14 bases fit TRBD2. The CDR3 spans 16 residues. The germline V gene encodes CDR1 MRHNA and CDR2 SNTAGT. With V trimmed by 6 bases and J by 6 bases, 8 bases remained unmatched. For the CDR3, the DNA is TGTGCCAGCAGCCGGGGGACTAGCGGGGGCCAGGATACGCAGTATTTT. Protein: CASSRGTSGGQDTQYF.

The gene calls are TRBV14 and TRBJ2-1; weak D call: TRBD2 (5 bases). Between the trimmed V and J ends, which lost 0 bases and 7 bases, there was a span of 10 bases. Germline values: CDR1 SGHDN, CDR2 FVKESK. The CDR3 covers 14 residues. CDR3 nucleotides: TGTGCCAGCAGCCAAGATCGGGGTTGGAATGAGCAGTTCTTC. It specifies CASSQDRGWNEQFF.

In DNA, the CDR3 is TGTGCCAGCAGCCCACAGGGGGGCGATGAGCAGTTCTTC. Translated: CASSPQGGDEQFF. The chain couples TRBV27 to TRBJ2-1, with 8 bases that match TRBD1. V was clipped by 6 bases and J by 8 bases; unmatched bases: 6. Germline V gene data show CDR1 as MNHEY and CDR2 as SMNVEV (reference sequence). The CDR3 covers 13 residues.

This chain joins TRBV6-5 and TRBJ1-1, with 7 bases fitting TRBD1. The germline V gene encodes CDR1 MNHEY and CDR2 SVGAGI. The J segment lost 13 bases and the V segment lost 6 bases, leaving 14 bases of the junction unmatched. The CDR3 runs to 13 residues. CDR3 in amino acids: CASRSTGTVMGFF. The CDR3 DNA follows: TGTGCCAGCAGGTCGACAGGGACAGTAATGGGTTTCTTT.